This T cell receptor (beta chain) was captured by sequencing in a study of blood T cell repertoires in COVID-19. Study-wide context: The United States, Italy and Spain provided the acute and convalescent COVID-19 samples. T cells, B-cell-depleted T cells, or PBMCs supplied cDNA or gDNA.

Participants were aged about 18 to 100 years from about two dozen US areas. Methods used by the authors: Scientists estimated how many nucleated cells there were by amplifying reference gene primers. The protocol was immunoSEQ multiplex PCR, while the TCRdb copy is restricted to in-frame clones and leaves out a portion. The V and J calls and the clone size are those of that table, but D and trimming were determined from the DNA. The sample includes under 500,000 clones, 80% to 90% of them seen just once. This CDR3 contains 16 residues. CDR1 KGHDR and CDR2 SFDVKD come from the germline V gene. The V and J ends lost 4 bases and 2 bases respectively, with 16 bases between them.

The TCR comes from a man aged 30 to 39 who had recovered from COVID-19. The source material was PBMCs or T cells enriched from blood (not recorded which). This chain uses TRBV24-1 with TRBJ2-5; D is perhaps TRBD2 (6 bases). The CDR3 DNA reads TGTGCCACCAGTGAAATAGCGGACGGGATTCAAGAGACCCAGTACTTC. It encodes CATSEIADGIQETQYF.